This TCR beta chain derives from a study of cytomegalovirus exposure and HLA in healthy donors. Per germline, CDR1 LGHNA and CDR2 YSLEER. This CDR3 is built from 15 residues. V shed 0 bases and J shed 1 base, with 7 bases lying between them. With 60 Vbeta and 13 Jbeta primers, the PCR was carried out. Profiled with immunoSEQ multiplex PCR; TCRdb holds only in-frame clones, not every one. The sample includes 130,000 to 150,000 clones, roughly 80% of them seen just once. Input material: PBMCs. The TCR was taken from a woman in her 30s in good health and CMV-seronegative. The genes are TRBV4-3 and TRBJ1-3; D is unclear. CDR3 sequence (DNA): TGCGCCAGCAGCCAAGATTTCAGGTCTGGAAACACCATATATTTT. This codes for CASSQDFRSGNTIYF.